Below, one TCR beta chain is given with its context. It has no known antigen specificity. Base qualities are not recorded, but no much larger clone differs from it by a single base. During colonoscopy, one to two rectal pinch biopsies were obtained for research purposes. Ulcerative colitis patients had received no immunosuppressive medication before the diagnostic colonoscopy. Before DNA was isolated, the rectal biopsies underwent proteinase K digestion. The Wizard kit (Promega) was used to extract genomic DNA from the blood and intestinal samples. This record belongs to a study of pediatric ulcerative colitis (dated by TCRdb to between 2019 and 2020). General notes on the study: Among the ulcerative colitis patients, about seven had pancolitis and two had left-sided colitis, and histology in every patient was consistent with ulcerative colitis. From nine newly diagnosed, treatment-naive pediatric ulcerative colitis patients and a few non-IBD control children, paired blood and rectal samples were collected. The Pediatric Ulcerative Colitis Activity Index classified a couple of patients as having mild disease, several as having moderate disease and three as having acute severe colitis.

Study-wide findings and limitations: Features of the rectal repertoire distinguished controls, mild-moderate colitis patients and acute severe colitis patients, and in acute severe colitis, rectal diversity was reduced because of clonal expansions. Clonal overlap between a subject's own blood and rectum was significantly greater in ulcerative colitis patients than in controls, which suggests more T cell trafficking to inflamed tissue. A couple of rectal CDR3 clonotypes were detected in all ulcerative colitis patients and were not detected in any of the controls. Because repertoires came from total lymphocyte DNA, patterns in rare subsets such as regulatory T cells may not be reflected. T cells from blood may have been included in the rectal pinch biopsies, particularly in patients with overt colitis. With only four individuals, the healthy control group was small. A couple of patients' blood samples yielded substantially fewer templates for technical reasons and were excluded from blood-rectal overlap analysis.

The germline V gene (reference sequence) supplies CDR1 SGHAT and CDR2 FQDESV. Trimming takes 3 bases off V and 11 bases off J; junction bases not matched to a gene: 5. From the cysteine up to the phenylalanine, the CDR3 has a length of 12 residues. Only CDR3 DNA remains: 36 bases, in frame from the first base. Rearranged CDR3 beta regions were amplified from genomic DNA with multiplex V and J primers using the immunoSEQ TRB Survey service. To keep sequencing depth equal across samples, survey-level depth of up to 500,000 reads per sample was applied. Libraries were purified and pooled, and sequencing was performed on Illumina technology. The paper's data handling went like this. Productive clonality, sample overlap, pairwise scatters, CDR3 beta length, V/D/J gene usage and productiveness were assessed with immunoSEQ online tools. Calculated diversity was defined as the number of unique rearrangements divided by total templates, multiplied by 100, and Shannon and Simpson indices were computed as well. Principal component analysis was performed on Z-score normalized data with the R prcomp function and the ggbiplot package. Blood-rectal clonal overlap within each subject was quantified with Morisita's index. Entries here come from immuneACCESS through TCRdb and include only in-frame sequences with V and J called. Some clones fail to appear in such tables; in the studies checked, an unresolved V gene covers under half of the shortfall, and the cause of the remainder is unknown. V, J and clone size are those of that table, while D and trimming were read from the DNA. In all, the sample holds about 16,000 clones, and roughly four fifths of those were seen once. Jointly, the top ten make up around 7% of the sample.

The rearranged chain carries TRBV11-1 and TRBJ1-1; 8 junctional bases match TRBD1. The sequenced sample was gut tissue. The TCR comes from a boy aged 10-17 years with moderate ulcerative colitis. The sequenced DNA: TGTGCCAGCAGCTTGGACAGGGAAGTTGCTTTCTTT. It codes for CASSLDREVAFF.